Listed below are T cell receptor beta chains from one sample, sequenced in a study of radiotherapy plus CTLA-4 blockade in lung cancer. Using immunoSEQ multiplex PCR, the repertoire was profiled, and TCRdb retains in-frame clones only, with some absent. The profile covers some 43,000 clones, with 82% appearing a single time and about 3.6% taken by the ten largest. This specimen was peripheral blood, taken from a patient treated with radiotherapy plus ipilimumab. These receptors came from a human donor with non-small cell lung cancer who had stable disease on radiotherapy plus ipilimumab. The CDR3 runs from the conserved cysteine through the conserved F or W. D genes are given only for firm matches. Clone size is given for some rows only: seen once, a few or many times, or a class if the clone is expanded.

v_gene: TRBV11-2
abundance: few
len: 15
j_gene: TRBJ2-7
d_gene: TRBD1
CDR3nt: TGTGCCAGCAGCTACCCACCGGGACAGCCCTACGAGCAGTACTTC
CDR3aa: CASSYPPGQPYEQYF

v_gene: TRBV19
abundance: NA
len: 16
j_gene: TRBJ1-3
d_gene: TRBD1
CDR3nt: TGTGCCAGTAGTATAGGACAGGGATTCTCTGGAAACACCATATATTTT
CDR3aa: CASSIGQGFSGNTIYF

v_gene: TRBV28
abundance: NA
len: 15
j_gene: TRBJ2-2
d_gene: TRBD1
CDR3nt: TGTGCCAGCAGAAGACAGGGTAGGAACACCGGGGAGCTGTTTTTT
CDR3aa: CASRRQGRNTGELFF

v_gene: TRBV7-8
abundance: NA
len: 16
j_gene: TRBJ2-6
d_gene: NA
CDR3nt: TGTGCCAGCAGCTTAGCGATGAGCTCTGGGGCCAACGTCCTGACTTTC
CDR3aa: CASSLAMSSGANVLTF

v_gene: TRBV4-1
abundance: NA
len: 18
j_gene: TRBJ2-1
d_gene: TRBD2
CDR3nt: TGCGCCAGCAGCCAAGTATTAGCGGGAGGATCAGTTTTCAATGAGCAGTTCTTC
CDR3aa: CASSQVLAGGSVFNEQFF

v_gene: TRBV7-2
abundance: NA
len: 14
j_gene: TRBJ2-7
d_gene: NA
CDR3nt: TGTGCCAGCAGCTTAGGGGGCCTCGGTCGGGAGCAGTACTTC
CDR3aa: CASSLGGLGREQYF

v_gene: TRBV19
abundance: NA
len: 15
j_gene: TRBJ2-7
d_gene: NA
CDR3nt: TGTGCCAGTAGTCTCTCCGGGAATTACCCCTACGAGCAGTACTTC
CDR3aa: CASSLSGNYPYEQYF

v_gene: TRBV15
abundance: few
len: 13
j_gene: TRBJ1-1
d_gene: NA
CDR3nt: TGTGCCACCGGGAGACAACTGAACACTGAAGCTTTCTTT
CDR3aa: CATGRQLNTEAFF

v_gene: TRBV7-9
abundance: NA
len: 12
j_gene: TRBJ2-7
d_gene: TRBD1
CDR3nt: TGTGCCAGCAGCAGGACAGGGTACGAGCAGTACTTC
CDR3aa: CASSRTGYEQYF

v_gene: TRBV12-5
abundance: NA
len: 14
j_gene: TRBJ1-2
d_gene: TRBD1
CDR3nt: TGTGCTAGTGCCCTTAGTCCCGGGACAGGGTCAAGCACCTTC
CDR3aa: CASALSPGTGSSTF

v_gene: TRBV2
abundance: NA
len: 13
j_gene: TRBJ2-5
d_gene: NA
CDR3nt: TGTGCCAGCAGTGACGGTGGTGTCGGGACCCAGTACTTC
CDR3aa: CASSDGGVGTQYF

v_gene: TRBV21-1
abundance: NA
len: 9
j_gene: TRBJ2-7
d_gene: NA
CDR3nt: TGTGCCAGCATCAACGAGCAGTACTTC
CDR3aa: CASINEQYF

v_gene: TRBV30
abundance: NA
len: 13
j_gene: TRBJ2-7
d_gene: NA
CDR3nt: TGTGCCTGGAGTGTTAGCCTATACTACGAGCAGTACTTC
CDR3aa: CAWSVSLYYEQYF

v_gene: TRBV7-8
abundance: NA
len: 14
j_gene: TRBJ1-1
d_gene: NA
CDR3nt: TGTGCCAGCAGCTTAGGGGCGACGAACACTGAAGCTTTCTTT
CDR3aa: CASSLGATNTEAFF

v_gene: TRBV4-1
abundance: NA
len: 16
j_gene: TRBJ2-2
d_gene: NA
CDR3nt: TGCGCCAGCAGCCATACCGACAGGAAGAACACCGGGGAGCTGTTTTTT
CDR3aa: CASSHTDRKNTGELFF

v_gene: TRBV30
abundance: NA
len: 11
j_gene: TRBJ1-2
d_gene: NA
CDR3nt: TGTGCCTGTCCGAGGTTTGGGGGCTACACCTTC
CDR3aa: CACPRFGGYTF

v_gene: TRBV4-3
abundance: NA
len: 14
j_gene: TRBJ1-5
d_gene: TRBD1
CDR3nt: TGCGCCAGCAGCCTGACAGGGGAGGTTCAGCCCCAGCATTTT
CDR3aa: CASSLTGEVQPQHF

v_gene: TRBV6-1
abundance: NA
len: 15
j_gene: TRBJ1-2
d_gene: NA
CDR3nt: TGTGCCAGCAGTGAAACCCTCGCGGCCCGGGGTGGCTACACCTTC
CDR3aa: CASSETLAARGGYTF

v_gene: TRBV5-1
abundance: NA
len: 16
j_gene: TRBJ2-2
d_gene: TRBD2
CDR3nt: TGCGCCAGCAGCTTGGCCCCGCGGGAGTACACCGGGGAGCTGTTTTTT
CDR3aa: CASSLAPREYTGELFF

v_gene: TRBV18
abundance: NA
len: 14
j_gene: TRBJ2-7
d_gene: TRBD2
CDR3nt: TGTGCCAGCTCACTAGCGGGAGTGTCGGGGGAGCAGTACTTC
CDR3aa: CASSLAGVSGEQYF

v_gene: TRBV5-1
abundance: NA
len: 16
j_gene: TRBJ2-7
d_gene: TRBD2
CDR3nt: TGCGCCAGCAGCTTGCCGCTAGCGGGAGGGCCGGGTGAGCAGTACTTC
CDR3aa: CASSLPLAGGPGEQYF

v_gene: TRBV6-6
abundance: NA
len: 16
j_gene: TRBJ2-3
d_gene: TRBD1
CDR3nt: TGTGCCAGCAGCCCCGGGACAGAGACCCCCACAGATACGCAGTATTTT
CDR3aa: CASSPGTETPTDTQYF

v_gene: TRBV10-3
abundance: once
len: 16
j_gene: TRBJ1-1
d_gene: TRBD1
CDR3nt: TGTGCCATCAGTGAATTCACAGGGGCCGGGGGCACTGAAGCTTTCTTT
CDR3aa: CAISEFTGAGGTEAFF

v_gene: TRBV25-1
abundance: few
len: 14
j_gene: TRBJ2-2
d_gene: NA
CDR3nt: TGTGCCAGTAGGGGGGGACTGGCTACCGGGGAGCTGTTTTTT
CDR3aa: CASRGGLATGELFF

v_gene: TRBV5-6
abundance: NA
len: 14
j_gene: TRBJ2-7
d_gene: NA
CDR3nt: TGTGCCAGCAGCTTGGGCAGGGGTGGGTACGAGCAGTACTTC
CDR3aa: CASSLGRGGYEQYF

v_gene: TRBV19
abundance: few
len: 15
j_gene: TRBJ1-2
d_gene: NA
CDR3nt: TGTGCCAGTAGTATATTAGGCAGGGGATTTCATGGCTACACCTTC
CDR3aa: CASSILGRGFHGYTF

v_gene: TRBV28
abundance: NA
len: 15
j_gene: TRBJ2-7
d_gene: TRBD2
CDR3nt: TGTGCCAGCGGACCGGGACTAGGCTCCGGAGTCGAGCAGTACTTC
CDR3aa: CASGPGLGSGVEQYF

v_gene: TRBV10-3
abundance: NA
len: 15
j_gene: TRBJ2-6
d_gene: TRBD2
CDR3nt: TGTGCCATCAGTGACACTAGCGCCGGGGCCAACGTCCTGACTTTC
CDR3aa: CAISDTSAGANVLTF

v_gene: TRBV7-9
abundance: few
len: 13
j_gene: TRBJ2-7
d_gene: NA
CDR3nt: TGTGCCAGCAGTCAACAGGGAAACTACGAGCAGTACTTC
CDR3aa: CASSQQGNYEQYF

v_gene: TRBV10-3
abundance: NA
len: 14
j_gene: TRBJ2-7
d_gene: TRBD1
CDR3nt: TGTGCCATCAGGAGGGGGACAGGGGGCTACGAGCAGTACTTC
CDR3aa: CAIRRGTGGYEQYF

v_gene: TRBV19
abundance: NA
len: 18
j_gene: TRBJ2-7
d_gene: TRBD2
CDR3nt: TGTGCCAGTAGTATAGTTCTGCCAAGGACTAGCGGGAGTTACGAGCAGTACTTC
CDR3aa: CASSIVLPRTSGSYEQYF

v_gene: TRBV4-2
abundance: once
len: 17
j_gene: TRBJ2-7
d_gene: TRBD2
CDR3nt: TGTGCCAGCAGCCAGCTAGGCCCCTTACTAGCGGGTTACGAGCAGTACTTC
CDR3aa: CASSQLGPLLAGYEQYF

v_gene: TRBV29-1
abundance: NA
len: 14
j_gene: TRBJ2-1
d_gene: TRBD2
CDR3nt: TGCAGCGTTATAATGGCAGGGAGGGGCAATGAGCAGTTCTTC
CDR3aa: CSVIMAGRGNEQFF

v_gene: TRBV4-1
abundance: NA
len: 16
j_gene: TRBJ2-7
d_gene: NA
CDR3nt: TGCGCCAGCAGCCAAACGGCTTGGGGAGGTCGGGGCGAGCAGTACTTC
CDR3aa: CASSQTAWGGRGEQYF